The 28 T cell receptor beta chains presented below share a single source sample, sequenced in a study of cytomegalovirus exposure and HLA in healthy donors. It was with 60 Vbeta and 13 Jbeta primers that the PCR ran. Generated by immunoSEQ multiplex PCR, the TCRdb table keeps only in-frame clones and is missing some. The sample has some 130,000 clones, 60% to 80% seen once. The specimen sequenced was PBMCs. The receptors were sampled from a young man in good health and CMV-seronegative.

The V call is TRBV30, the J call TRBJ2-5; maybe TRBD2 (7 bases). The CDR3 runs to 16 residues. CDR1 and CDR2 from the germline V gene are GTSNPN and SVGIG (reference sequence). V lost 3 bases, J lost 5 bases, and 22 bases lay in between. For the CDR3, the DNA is TGTGCCTGGAGCCAACTGGGGGGGGGCGGGATGGAGACCCAGTACTTC. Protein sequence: CAWSQLGGGGMETQYF.

CDR3 DNA sequence: TGTGCCAGCAGCTTCGGAGGGGGCACAGATACGCAGTATTTT. Protein sequence: CASSFGGGTDTQYF. This chain connects TRBV11-2 to TRBJ2-3; D is perhaps TRBD2 (6 bases). The CDR3 covers 14 residues. V was trimmed by 3 bases and J by 1 base, leaving 8 bases between them. Germline CDR1 and CDR2: SGHAT and FQNNGV.

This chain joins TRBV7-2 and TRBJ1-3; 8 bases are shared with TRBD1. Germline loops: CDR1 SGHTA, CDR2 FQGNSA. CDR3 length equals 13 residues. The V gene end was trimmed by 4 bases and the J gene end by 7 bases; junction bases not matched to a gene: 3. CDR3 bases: TGTGCCAGCAGCTCGACAGGGGTGAACACCATATATTTT. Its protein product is CASSSTGVNTIYF.

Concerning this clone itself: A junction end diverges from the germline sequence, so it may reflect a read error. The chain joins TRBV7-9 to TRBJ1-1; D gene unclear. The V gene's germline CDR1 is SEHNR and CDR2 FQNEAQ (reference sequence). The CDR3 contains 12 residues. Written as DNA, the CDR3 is TGTTCCAGCAGCACTCAGAACACTGAAGCTTTCTTT. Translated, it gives CSSSTQNTEAFF.

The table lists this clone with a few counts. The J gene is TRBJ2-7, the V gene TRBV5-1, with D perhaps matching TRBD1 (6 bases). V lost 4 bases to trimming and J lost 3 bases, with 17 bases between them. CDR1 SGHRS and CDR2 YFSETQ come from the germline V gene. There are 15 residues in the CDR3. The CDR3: CASSIATGLSYEQYF. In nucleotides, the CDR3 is TGCGCCAGCAGCATAGCGACAGGTCTGAGCTACGAGCAGTACTTC.

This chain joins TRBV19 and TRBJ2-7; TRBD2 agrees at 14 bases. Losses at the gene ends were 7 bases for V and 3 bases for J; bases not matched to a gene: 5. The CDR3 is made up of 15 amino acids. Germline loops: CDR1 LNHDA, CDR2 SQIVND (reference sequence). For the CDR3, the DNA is TGTGCCAGTAACCCTGGGACTAGCGGGAGCTACGAGCAGTACTTC. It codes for CASNPGTSGSYEQYF.

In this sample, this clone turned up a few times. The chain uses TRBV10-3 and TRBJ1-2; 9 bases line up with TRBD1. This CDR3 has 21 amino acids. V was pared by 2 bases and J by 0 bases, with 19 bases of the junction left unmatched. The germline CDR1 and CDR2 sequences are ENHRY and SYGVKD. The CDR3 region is CAISEPTGGKGGRLANYGYTF. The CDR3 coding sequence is TGTGCCATCAGTGAGCCGACAGGGGGAAAAGGGGGTAGACTAGCTAACTATGGCTACACCTTC.

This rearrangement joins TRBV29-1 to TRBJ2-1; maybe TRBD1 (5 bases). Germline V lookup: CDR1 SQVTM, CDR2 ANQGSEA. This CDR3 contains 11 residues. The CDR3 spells CTGRDYNEQFF. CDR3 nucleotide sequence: TGCACCGGCAGGGACTACAATGAGCAGTTCTTC.

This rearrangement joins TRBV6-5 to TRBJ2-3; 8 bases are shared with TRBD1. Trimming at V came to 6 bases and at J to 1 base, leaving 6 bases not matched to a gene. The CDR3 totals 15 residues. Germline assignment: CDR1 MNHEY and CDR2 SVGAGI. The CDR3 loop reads CASSHPGQGTDTQYF. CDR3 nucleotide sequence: TGTGCCAGCAGCCACCCGGGACAGGGCACAGATACGCAGTATTTT.

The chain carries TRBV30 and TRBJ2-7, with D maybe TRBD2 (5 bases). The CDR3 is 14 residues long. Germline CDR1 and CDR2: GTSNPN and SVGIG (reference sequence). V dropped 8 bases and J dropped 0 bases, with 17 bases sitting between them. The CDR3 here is CAVGVRVGSYEQYF. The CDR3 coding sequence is TGTGCCGTCGGCGTGCGGGTGGGCTCCTACGAGCAGTACTTC.

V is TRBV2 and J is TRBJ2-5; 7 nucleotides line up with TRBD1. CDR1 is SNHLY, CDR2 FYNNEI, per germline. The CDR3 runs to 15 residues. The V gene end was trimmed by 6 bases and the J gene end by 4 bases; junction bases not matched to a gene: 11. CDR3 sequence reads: CASSNLGTALETQYF. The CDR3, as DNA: TGTGCCAGCAGCAACCTCGGGACAGCCCTAGAGACCCAGTACTTC.

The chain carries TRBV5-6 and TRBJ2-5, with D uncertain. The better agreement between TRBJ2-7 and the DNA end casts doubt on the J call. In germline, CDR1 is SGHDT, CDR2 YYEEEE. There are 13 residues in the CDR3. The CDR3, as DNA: TGTGCCAGCAGCTGGGTCGAAAACTACGAGCAGTACTTC. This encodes CASSWVENYEQYF.

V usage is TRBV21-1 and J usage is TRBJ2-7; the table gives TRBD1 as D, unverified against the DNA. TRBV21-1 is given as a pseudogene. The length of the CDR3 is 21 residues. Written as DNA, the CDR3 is TGTGCCAGCAGCTCCCGAACTTACCCACGGACCGAGGGGGAAACGGCCTACGAGCAGTACTTC. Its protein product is CASSSRTYPRTEGETAYEQYF.

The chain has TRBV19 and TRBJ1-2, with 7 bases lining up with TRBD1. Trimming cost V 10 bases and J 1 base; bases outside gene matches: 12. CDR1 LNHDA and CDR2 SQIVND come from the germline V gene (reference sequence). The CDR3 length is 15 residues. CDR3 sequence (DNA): TGTGCCACCAAACAGGGGATCTTGAATAACTATGGCTACACCTTC. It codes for CATKQGILNNYGYTF. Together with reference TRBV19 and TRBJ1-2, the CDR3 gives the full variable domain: DGGITQSPKYLFRKEGQNVTLSCEQNLNHDAMYWYRQDPGQGLRLIYYSQIVNDFQKGDIAEGYSVSREKKESFPLTVTSAQKNPTAFYLCATKQGILNNYGYTFGSGTRLTVV.

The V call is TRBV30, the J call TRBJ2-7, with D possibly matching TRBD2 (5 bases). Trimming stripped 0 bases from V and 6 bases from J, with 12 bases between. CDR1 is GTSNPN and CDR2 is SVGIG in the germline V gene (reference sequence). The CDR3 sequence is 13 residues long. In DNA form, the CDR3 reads TGTGCCTGGAGTGTAGAGGGTTTAGGCGAGCAGTACTTC. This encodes CAWSVEGLGEQYF.

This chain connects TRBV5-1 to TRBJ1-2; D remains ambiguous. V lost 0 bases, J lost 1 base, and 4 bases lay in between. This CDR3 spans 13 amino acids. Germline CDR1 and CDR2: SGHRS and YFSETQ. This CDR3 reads CASSLDSNYGYTF. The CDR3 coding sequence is TGCGCCAGCAGCTTGGACAGTAACTATGGCTACACCTTC.

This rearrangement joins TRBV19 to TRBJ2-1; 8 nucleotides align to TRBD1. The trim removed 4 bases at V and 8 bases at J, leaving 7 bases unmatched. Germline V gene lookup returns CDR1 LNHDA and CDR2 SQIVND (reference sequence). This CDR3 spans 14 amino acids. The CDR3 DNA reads TGTGCCAGTAGTAGCCGGGACAGGTTCGATGAGCAGTTCTTC. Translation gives CASSSRDRFDEQFF.

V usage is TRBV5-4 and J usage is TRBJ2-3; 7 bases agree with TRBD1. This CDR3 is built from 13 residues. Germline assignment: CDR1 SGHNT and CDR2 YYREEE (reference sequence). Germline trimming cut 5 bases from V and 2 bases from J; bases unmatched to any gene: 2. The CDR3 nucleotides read TGTGCCAGCAGGGGACAGTACACAGATACGCAGTATTTT. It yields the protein CASRGQYTDTQYF.

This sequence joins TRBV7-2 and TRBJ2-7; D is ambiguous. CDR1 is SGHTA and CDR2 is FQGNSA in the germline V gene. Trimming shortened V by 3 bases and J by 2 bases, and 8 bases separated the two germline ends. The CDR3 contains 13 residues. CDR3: CASSLYTTYEQYF. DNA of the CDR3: TGTGCCAGCAGCTTGTACACAACCTACGAGCAGTACTTC.

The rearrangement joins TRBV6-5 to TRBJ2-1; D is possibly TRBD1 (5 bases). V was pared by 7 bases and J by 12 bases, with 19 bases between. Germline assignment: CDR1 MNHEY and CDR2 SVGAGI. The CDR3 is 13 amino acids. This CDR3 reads CASTVTQQGVQFF. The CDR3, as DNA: TGTGCCAGCACCGTTACCCAGCAGGGTGTGCAGTTCTTC.

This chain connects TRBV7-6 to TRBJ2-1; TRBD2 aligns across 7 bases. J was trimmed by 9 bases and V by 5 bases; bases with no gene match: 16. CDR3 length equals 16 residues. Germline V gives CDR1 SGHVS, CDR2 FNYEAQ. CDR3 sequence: CASSQFTGTINTEQFF. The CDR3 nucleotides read TGTGCCAGCAGCCAATTCACCGGGACTATAAACACTGAGCAGTTCTTC.

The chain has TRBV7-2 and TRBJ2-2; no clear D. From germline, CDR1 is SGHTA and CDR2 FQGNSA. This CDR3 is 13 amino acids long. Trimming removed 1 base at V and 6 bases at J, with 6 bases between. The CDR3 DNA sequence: TGTGCCAGCAGCTTAGTTGGGCCCGGGGAGCTGTTTTTT. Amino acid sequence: CASSLVGPGELFF.

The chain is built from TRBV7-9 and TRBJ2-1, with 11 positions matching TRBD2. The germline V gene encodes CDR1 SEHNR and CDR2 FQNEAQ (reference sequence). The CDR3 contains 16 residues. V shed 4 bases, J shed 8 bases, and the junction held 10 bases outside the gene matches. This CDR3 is CASSSTLAGGIHEQFF. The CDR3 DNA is TGTGCCAGCAGCTCCACCCTAGCGGGAGGAATCCATGAGCAGTTCTTC.

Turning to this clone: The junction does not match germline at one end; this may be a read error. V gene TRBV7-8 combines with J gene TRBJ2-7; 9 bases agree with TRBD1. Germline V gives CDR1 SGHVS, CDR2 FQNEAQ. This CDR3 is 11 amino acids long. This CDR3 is CASSSTGGLNF. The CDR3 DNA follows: TGTGCCAGCAGCTCAACAGGGGGCTTGAACTTC.

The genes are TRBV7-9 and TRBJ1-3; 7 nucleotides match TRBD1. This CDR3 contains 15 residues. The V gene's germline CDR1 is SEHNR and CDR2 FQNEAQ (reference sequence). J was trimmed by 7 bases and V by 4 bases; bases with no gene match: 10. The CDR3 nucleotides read TGTGCCAGCAGCTACCCAGACAGGGCTGATAACACCATATATTTT. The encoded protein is CASSYPDRADNTIYF.

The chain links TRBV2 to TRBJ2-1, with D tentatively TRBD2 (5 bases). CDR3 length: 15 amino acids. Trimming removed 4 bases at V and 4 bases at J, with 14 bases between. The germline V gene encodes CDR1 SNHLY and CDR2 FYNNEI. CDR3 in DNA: TGTGCCAGCAGTGGGACTTCGAATCGGTACAATGAGCAGTTCTTC. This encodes CASSGTSNRYNEQFF.

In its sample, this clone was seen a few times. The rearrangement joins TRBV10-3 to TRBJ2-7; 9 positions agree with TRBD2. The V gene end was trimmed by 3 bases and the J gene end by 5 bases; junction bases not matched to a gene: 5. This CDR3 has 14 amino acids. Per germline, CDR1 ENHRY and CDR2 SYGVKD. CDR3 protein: CAISDLAGANEQYF. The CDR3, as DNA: TGTGCCATCAGTGATTTAGCGGGAGCGAACGAGCAGTACTTC.

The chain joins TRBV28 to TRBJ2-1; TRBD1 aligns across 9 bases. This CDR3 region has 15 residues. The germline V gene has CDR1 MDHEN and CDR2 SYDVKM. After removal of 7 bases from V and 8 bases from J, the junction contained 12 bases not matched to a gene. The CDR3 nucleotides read TGTGCCAGCACCCATCGGGACAGGGCCTGGGATGAGCAGTTCTTC. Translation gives CASTHRDRAWDEQFF.